Sequencing of this T cell receptor beta chain was carried out in a study of cytomegalovirus exposure and HLA in healthy donors (TCRdb year 2017). Regarding the study in general: An earlier analysis of 550 to 700 of the donors reported approximately 290 Gb of sequence data and roughly 110 million unique TCR beta sequences from about 200 million T cells. An earlier analysis of 587 of the donors applied high-throughput TCR beta sequencing to assess whether each TCR beta V gene segment acted as functional or pseudogenic. On average, about 240,000 unique TCR beta nucleotide sequences were sequenced per donor among about 400 genotyped donors of the cohort, with roughly 19% of those sequences being non-productive. Genome-wide SNP genotypes for about 65% of the roughly 700 donors were used in a later genetic analysis, which treated that subset as a discovery cohort. The study was designed to test whether signatures of past pathogen exposure could be identified by cataloging public T cell receptors. An early release covering 550 to 700 HLA-typed donors comprised 300 to 350 gigabases of sequencing data and 85 million or so unique TCR sequences. Typing coverage varied by locus: about 620-640 donors for A, B, C, DRB1 and DQB1; under 550 for DQA1; about 590 for DPA1; approximately 490 for DPB1. Because of strong linkage in the cohort, roughly five DR-DQ haplotypes were treated as single units for association and clustering. A later analysis re-examined previously published TCR beta repertoires from just over 650 donors and added high-resolution HLA genotyping to investigate patterns of TCR occurrence. Class I and class II HLA loci were covered by the typing at four-digit resolution. The genetic ancestry cluster associated with self-reported Caucasian donors included 80% to 90% of the roughly 400 genotyped donors. Donor age, sex, ethnicity and CMV serostatus were compiled together with the repertoire data. Besides the first cohort of more than 650 subjects, a separate validation cohort made up of 90 to 150 different subjects was used. Rather than drawing on any new phenotypic data, the later analysis identified candidate immune exposures from TCR beta sequences and the way those sequences occurred across donors. Every discovery cohort repertoire had been produced on one sequencing platform. To predict cytomegalovirus infection status, the study combined high-throughput TCR immunosequencing, statistical association of individual TCRs with disease status, and machine learning. The T cell repertoires of around 730 subjects were profiled by immunosequencing and related to cytomegalovirus serostatus.

Broader findings and caveats from the paper: Because counts were too low, some 17 rarely observed V segments, including chromosome 9 orphons, were left out of the earlier analysis of over 550 of the donors. Some IMGT-functional V segments, including TRBV6-2 and TRBV6-3, could not be distinguished by the 87-base-pair reads and were therefore excluded. Because HLA typing was missing for some donors at each locus, association tests included only the typed subset. In the study, some 160 TCR beta chains were listed as associated with cytomegalovirus. Immune exposure information for the cohort was limited to CMV serostatus. A few of the identified cytomegalovirus-associated TCR beta chains were confirmed in vitro to be specific for cytomegalovirus antigens. In a later analysis, around 15,000 TCR beta sequences were associated with specific HLA alleles at a false discovery rate of 0.05. Only TCR beta chains were sequenced in this cohort, and the absence of alpha or paired-chain data limited detectable features. Correlated functional status among segregating V segments might be attributable to linkage disequilibrium, but an unknown experimental factor could not be ruled out. Several of the top co-occurrence clusters appeared to be linked to parvovirus B19, influenza, CMV and Epstein-Barr virus, according to a later analysis. Broadly in line with IMGT annotations, most TCR beta V segments showed up in productive rearrangements about 87% or about 30% of the time in an earlier analysis of about 500 of the donors. The classifier was reported to diagnose cytomegalovirus status with high specificity and sensitivity in both the original cohort and the validation cohort. Most TCR sequences were observed very rarely across donors, whereas some public TCRs were present in many individuals. The presence/absence analyses assumed that sequencing depth was roughly uniform across donors, and that assumption may not be true. When HLA alleles, especially DR and DQ, strongly co-occurred, TCR associations were difficult to assign to individual alleles. According to a later analysis, TCR association rates differed among HLA loci, with DRB1 alleles showing the most associated TCRs and HLA-C alleles showing the fewest. According to a later analysis, most CMV-associated TCR beta chains appeared to be HLA-restricted, and the HLA associations seemed to be driven largely by CMV exposure. A further reported finding was that TCR beta sequences accurately predicted the HLA-A and HLA-B alleles for most subjects in the first cohort. The authors suggested that the approach could potentially be extended to other disease states and immunological phenotypes. A later genetic analysis associated a missense DCLRE1C variant with V-gene and J-gene trimming of TCR beta chains, and an independent cohort replicated the association. A later genetic analysis reported fewer N-insertions in productive TCRs among donors in an Asian-associated ancestry cluster than the approximately 700-donor mean. The sequencing pipeline was judged likely to have produced a cluster of highly shared sequence variants as a technical artifact. A later analysis found that HLA-associated TCR beta chains were more clonally expanded and had lower generation probabilities than equally common non-associated chains.

Library preparation employed the immunoSEQ multiplex PCR assay. For the multiplex PCR, a mixture combining 60 forward primers for TCR Vbeta segments and 13 reverse primers for TCR Jbeta segments was used. The CDR3 region of rearranged TCR beta genes was amplified from genomic DNA by a multiplex PCR assay. The Illumina HiSeq System was used to sequence the amplified TCR beta libraries as 87-base-pair reads. The original pipeline was this. A later analysis counted approximately 74 million unique TCR beta chains across the 670 or so repertoires, and about 10 million of these chains were shared by at least two donors. To remove PCR and sequencing errors, raw reads were error-corrected and collapsed into unique sequences using a nearest-neighbor algorithm that merged closely related sequences. V, D and J gene segments were assigned by aligning CDR3 sequences to IMGT reference sequences. For a sequence to be retained, a match of at least six nucleotides was required to both a V gene segment and a J gene segment. Rearrangements were classified as productive when the CDR3 lacked stop codons and remained in frame with V and J, and all other rearrangements were classified as non-productive. Following IMGT convention, CDR3 was defined as the stretch from the second conserved V-encoded cysteine to the conserved J-encoded phenylalanine. Sequences without an unambiguous match to a single V gene segment were excluded from the earlier analysis of about 600 of the donors. In an earlier analysis of 587 of the donors, V segments were called functional above 56.7% productive rearrangements and were called segregating when the between-donor standard deviation exceeded 5%. To diagnose cytomegalovirus status from the catalog of TCR beta chain sequences, a statistical classification framework was built. In a later analysis, TCR nucleotide sequences were compared against IMGT/GENE-DB human TR gene sequences so that V and J genes could be assigned. In a later analysis, CDR3 sequences and most-parsimonious VDJ recombination scenarios were assigned using the TCRdist pipeline. In a later analysis, every TCR beta chain was defined by the combination of its CDR3 amino acid sequence and its V-gene family, and reads without a unique V-gene family were dropped. As a way to deal with suspected cross-contamination and a sequencing artifact, a later analysis dropped 450 to 600 nucleotide sequences that were highly shared and had low generation probability. For each public chain, a later analysis derived a clonal expansion index from normalized ranks of inferred template counts within each repertoire. Generation probabilities in a later analysis came from a VDJ recombination model fitted to out-of-frame rearrangements, and those results were checked against IGoR. In a later analysis, TCR-TCR, TCR-HLA and TCR-CMV co-occurrence was scored with hypergeometric tests, and a repertoire-size bias correction was applied to TCR pairs. In a later analysis, false discovery rates were estimated by permuting HLA or CMV assignments 20 times. In a later analysis, co-occurring TCRs were grouped with DBSCAN, and TCRdist sequence similarity was added when clustering was performed within HLA-allele-positive subsets. For co-occurrence clustering, repertoires with fewer than 30,000 or more than 120,000 public chains were excluded, along with 4 to 6 repertoires with anomalous nucleotide sharing. In TCRdb, the immuneACCESS table is reduced to in-frame sequences with V and J assigned. These tables do not hold every clone; where another copy was compared, an unresolved V gene accounts for under half, and the others remain unexplained. The V and J calls and clone size come from that table; D and trimming were worked out from the DNA. The table for this sample lists 150,000 to 200,000 clones; less than 85% of them were counted only once. Clones ranked in the top ten supply 4% to 6% of the sample.

In total, more than 500 healthy bone marrow donors made up the cohort. All cohort members were sampled while nominally healthy, although unrecorded immune exposures were likely present. The donor tested CMV seronegative, placing the donor among the roughly 350 seronegative members of the cohort. A peripheral blood sample was provided by each donor, and peripheral blood mononuclear cells were used for TCR beta sequencing. Genomic DNA extraction from the blood cell samples was performed with the Qiagen DNeasy Blood Extraction Kit. The CDR3, cysteine through phenylalanine, is 14 amino acids long. Only CDR3 DNA remains: 42 bases, in frame from the first base. From the germline V gene, CDR1 is SGDLS and CDR2 is YYNGEE. V and J are trimmed by 4 bases and 4 bases, and the gene matches miss 4 bases of the junction. This clone was picked up one time. What antigen it recognizes has not been identified. Base qualities are not recorded, but no much larger clone differs from it by a single base.

The chain was built from TRBV9 and TRBJ1-2; TRBD1 agrees with 10 junctional bases. Specimen: PBMCs. This clonotype originated in a young man in good health and CMV-seronegative. The DNA is as follows: TGTGCCAGCAGCCTAGGGACAGGGGCCTATGGCTACACCTTC. This yields the protein CASSLGTGAYGYTF. Outside the CDR3, residues come from the reference TRBV9 and TRBJ1-2 proteins, so the full variable domain is: DSGVTQTPKHLITATGQRVTLRCSPRSGDLSVYWYQQSLDQGLQFLIQYYNGEERAKGNILERFSAQQFPDLHSELNLSSLELGDSALYFCASSLGTGAYGYTFGSGTRLTVV.